The 13 T cell receptor beta chains reported below all come from one sample, sequenced in a study of shared clonotypes between healthy human individuals. Method: immunoSEQ multiplex PCR; TCRdb's copy keeps in-frame clones and lacks some. This table holds around 2.1 million clones, under 97% found once. The sequenced sample was naive CD4+ T cells sorted from blood. Specified subset: CD45RA+ positively selected. These receptors originate from a man younger than 35 in good health.

The V gene is TRBV7-2, the J gene TRBJ2-7; perhaps TRBD1 as D (5 bases). This CDR3 has 14 residues. Germline CDR1 SGHTA, CDR2 FQGNSA. Trimming stripped 5 bases from V and 2 bases from J, with 13 bases between. CDR3 DNA: TGTGCCAGCAGCCTAAGGACAACGGCCTACGAGCAGTACTTC. Its protein product is CASSLRTTAYEQYF. The full variable domain, in which reference TRBV7-2 and TRBJ2-7 provide the parts outside the CDR3, is GAGVSQSPSNKVTEKGKDVELRCDPISGHTALYWYRQSLGQGLEFLIYFQGNSAPDKSGLPSDRFSAERTGGSVSTLTIQRTQQEDSAVYLCASSLRTTAYEQYFGPGTRLTVT.

This chain links TRBV7-9 with TRBJ2-7; 7 positions agree with TRBD1. Germline-derived CDR1 and CDR2 are SEHNR and FQNEAQ (reference sequence). The CDR3 sequence is 15 residues long. Trimming cost V 3 bases and J 0 bases; bases outside gene matches: 5. CDR3 DNA sequence: TGTGCCAGCAGCTTGCGGACAGGAAGCTCCTACGAGCAGTACTTC. Translating gives CASSLRTGSSYEQYF.

Here the CDR3 DNA reads TGTGCCAGCAGTTATGGACCTAGCGGGGGGGATACGCAGTATTTT. This codes for CASSYGPSGGDTQYF. This chain links TRBV6-6 with TRBJ2-3; the match to TRBD2 covers 11 bases. This CDR3 is 15 amino acids long. The germline V gene has CDR1 MNHNY and CDR2 SVGAGI (reference sequence). Unmatched junction bases numbered 5, after V lost 3 bases and J lost 6 bases.

J is TRBJ1-3 and V is TRBV28, with D maybe TRBD1 (5 bases). Per germline, CDR1 MDHEN and CDR2 SYDVKM. V was pared by 2 bases and J by 0 bases, with 11 bases between. CDR3 size: 16 residues. As DNA, the CDR3 is TGTGCCAGCAGTTTAGCCGGGGCAGCCTCTGGAAACACCATATATTTT. It specifies CASSLAGAASGNTIYF.

This chain joins TRBV5-1 and TRBJ2-1; D may be TRBD2 (5 bases). CDR3 length: 14 residues. The germline V gene has CDR1 SGHRS and CDR2 YFSETQ. The V gene lost 2 bases and the J gene lost 9 bases, with 15 bases spanning the gap. CDR3 in DNA: TGCGCCAGCAGCTTACAACGTTTTGGGAGTGAGCAGTTCTTC. It translates to CASSLQRFGSEQFF.

Written as DNA, the CDR3 is TGTGCCAGCAGCCCTGGGGCGGGACTAGCGGGAGGTAATGAGCAGTTCTTC. It codes for CASSPGAGLAGGNEQFF. The chain employs TRBV7-2 and TRBJ2-1, with 15 bases fitting TRBD2. CDR1 and CDR2 from the germline V gene are SGHTA and FQGNSA. The CDR3 has 17 residues. The junction had 9 bases not matched to a gene; V was cut back by 5 bases and J by 7 bases.

The chain uses TRBV29-1 and TRBJ1-1; 8 nucleotides agree with TRBD1. The CDR3 runs 14 residues. Germline V gene sequence: CDR1 SQVTM, CDR2 ANQGSEA. V shed 4 bases, J shed 0 bases, and the junction held 4 bases outside the gene matches. The CDR3 DNA is TGCAGCGTTGTGGACAGGGCATTGAACACTGAAGCTTTCTTT. Its protein is CSVVDRALNTEAFF.

The chain has TRBV5-4 and TRBJ2-5; 9 bases map to TRBD2. V lost 1 base, J lost 5 bases, and 6 bases stayed unmatched. Per the germline V gene, CDR1 is SGHNT and CDR2 is YYREEE (reference sequence). The CDR3 runs 15 residues. The CDR3 spells CASSLLSGSDETQYF. CDR3 DNA sequence: TGTGCCAGCAGCTTGCTTAGCGGGAGTGATGAGACCCAGTACTTC.

The chain couples TRBV9 to TRBJ2-5; D remains ambiguous. Between the trimmed V and J ends, which lost 3 bases and 4 bases, there was a span of 10 bases. The CDR3 extends over 13 amino acids. Germline V gene data show CDR1 as SGDLS and CDR2 as YYNGEE. CDR3 in DNA: TGTGCCAGCAGCGGAATATTAGGAGAGACCCAGTACTTC. Protein product: CASSGILGETQYF.

The V call is TRBV6-5, the J call TRBJ1-1; perhaps TRBD1 as D (6 bases). Germline V gene sequence: CDR1 MNHEY, CDR2 SVGAGI. V lost 7 bases to trimming and J lost 2 bases, with 14 bases between them. The CDR3 has 14 residues. In DNA, the CDR3 is TGTGCCAGCATTATCCCGGGGGCAAACACTGAAGCTTTCTTT. This codes for CASIIPGANTEAFF.

This clone was observed a single time. The chain has TRBV12-5 and TRBJ1-1; 11 positions agree with TRBD1. The CDR3 loop spans 15 amino acids. CDR1 LGHNT and CDR2 FRNRAP come from the germline V gene. V shed 8 bases and J 11 bases; nucleotides not matched to a gene: 16. The chain's CDR3 is CASSWGQGDRTRAFF. The CDR3 region has the DNA TGTGCTAGTTCATGGGGACAGGGGGACAGAACACGGGCTTTCTTT.

The genes are TRBV9 and TRBJ2-2; a possible D gene is TRBD2 (5 bases). Germline CDR1 and CDR2: SGDLS and YYNGEE. The CDR3 sequence is 14 residues long. Trimming removed 5 bases at V and 4 bases at J, with 12 bases between. The CDR3 DNA follows: TGTGCCAGCAGACCCGGGGAGATCACCGGGGAGCTGTTTTTT. It specifies CASRPGEITGELFF. Supplemented by reference TRBV9 and TRBJ2-2, the full variable domain reads DSGVTQTPKHLITATGQRVTLRCSPRSGDLSVYWYQQSLDQGLQFLIQYYNGEERAKGNILERFSAQQFPDLHSELNLSSLELGDSALYFCASRPGEITGELFFGEGSRLTVL.

The rearrangement joins TRBV5-1 to TRBJ1-5; D gene unclear. From germline, CDR1 is SGHRS and CDR2 YFSETQ. The CDR3 is made up of 15 amino acids. V was trimmed by 0 bases and J by 7 bases, leaving 14 bases between them. The CDR3 DNA is TGCGCCAGCAGCTTGGAAGGAGAATTTCGCCAGCCCCAGCATTTT. Translated, it gives CASSLEGEFRQPQHF.